These 21 T cell receptor beta chains came from one sample sequenced in a study of early T cells in non-severe SARS-CoV-2 infection. From the 5' RACE reads, TCRdb called clonotypes with MiXCR, one entry per CDR3 protein. This table holds 62,000 or so distinct CDR3 sequences, more than 7% found once. Sample: whole blood, taken at baseline. Receptors originate from an adult who was a healthcare worker with PCR-confirmed SARS-CoV-2 infection or an uninfected control (not recorded which).

The chain combines TRBV12-5 with TRBJ1-2; 11 nucleotides align to TRBD1. Unmatched junction bases numbered 5, after V lost 6 bases and J lost 5 bases. Germline CDR1 LGHNT, CDR2 FRNRAP. CDR3 size: 14 residues. In DNA form, the CDR3 reads TGTGCTAGTGGCCGGGACAGGGGGTTATATGGCTACACCTTC. Protein product: CASGRDRGLYGYTF.

This clonotype was seen more than once but under ten times. This chain uses TRBV5-1 with TRBJ2-5; 7 bases fit TRBD1. The J segment lost 2 bases and the V segment lost 4 bases, leaving 2 bases of the junction unmatched. The CDR3 has 13 amino acids. CDR1 and CDR2 from the germline V gene are SGHRS and YFSETQ. For the CDR3, the DNA is TGCGCCAGCAGCGGGGGACAGCAAGAGACCCAGTACTTC. Its translation is CASSGGQQETQYF.

In this sample, this clonotype turned up many times. The chain combines TRBV6-2 or TRBV6-3 with TRBJ2-7; 7 bases line up with TRBD1. V trimming: 5 bases; J trimming: 7 bases; junction bases outside the gene matches: 8. The V gene's germline CDR1 is MNHEY and CDR2 SVGEGT. The CDR3 loop spans 13 amino acids. CDR3 loop: CASSQDRVGEQYF. The CDR3 DNA sequence: TGTGCCAGCAGTCAAGACAGGGTAGGGGAGCAGTACTTC.

This clonotype has only a few counts. The chain uses TRBV6-2 or TRBV6-3 and TRBJ2-7, with 7 positions matching TRBD1. With 5 bases clipped from V and 5 bases from J, the junction kept 3 bases outside the gene matches. In germline, CDR1 is MNHEY, CDR2 SVGEGT. The CDR3 consists of 12 residues. The CDR3 coding sequence is TGTGCCAGCAGTGGACAGGTCCACGAGCAGTACTTC. It yields the protein CASSGQVHEQYF.

The V and J genes are TRBV12-3 or TRBV12-4 and TRBJ1-6; D is possibly TRBD1 (6 bases). V was cut by 6 bases and J by 11 bases, with 17 bases left in between. The CDR3 sequence is 14 residues long. CDR3 in amino acids: CASRRSGQGTPLHF. CDR3 nucleotide sequence: TGTGCCAGCAGAAGGTCGGGGCAGGGGACACCCCTCCACTTT.

The table lists this clonotype with a few counts. This chain connects TRBV2 to TRBJ1-2, with 7 bases fitting TRBD1. The germline V gene encodes CDR1 SNHLY and CDR2 FYNNEI. J gave up 4 bases and V 9 bases, and 11 bases lay outside the gene matches. CDR3 length equals 14 residues. CDR3 in DNA: TGTGCCAGTCGAACAGGGGCGCTTTCCTATGGCTACACCTTC. Translated, it gives CASRTGALSYGYTF.

This clonotype was detected a few times. The chain recombines TRBV25-1 with TRBJ2-7; no reliable D call. This CDR3 spans 15 amino acids. V lost 6 bases, J lost 0 bases, and 15 bases lay in between. Germline CDR1 and CDR2: MGHDK and SYGVNS. The CDR3 DNA sequence: TGTGCCAGCAGGTCCCCCGGACCGTTCTCCTACGAGCAGTACTTC. This gives the protein CASRSPGPFSYEQYF.

The gene calls are TRBV9 and TRBJ2-5; possible D gene TRBD1, 6 bases. The CDR3 contains 14 residues. Trimming stripped 4 bases from V and 1 base from J, with 11 bases between. Germline assignment: CDR1 SGDLS and CDR2 YYNGEE. CDR3 sequence: CASSPGDTQETQYF. The CDR3 DNA sequence: TGTGCCAGCAGCCCCGGGGACACCCAAGAGACCCAGTACTTC.

This clonotype was detected a few times. The rearrangement joins TRBV15 to TRBJ1-3; 9 nucleotides align to TRBD1. The CDR3 is 18 residues long. From germline, CDR1 is LNHNV and CDR2 YYDKDF (reference sequence). The V gene end was trimmed by 5 bases and the J gene end by 4 bases; junction bases not matched to a gene: 15. CDR3 protein: CATSLDRGRFRRGNTIYF. Here the CDR3 DNA reads TGTGCCACCAGCCTGGACAGGGGAAGATTTAGAAGGGGAAACACCATATATTTT.

The sample holds a few counts of this clonotype. CDR3 nucleotide sequence: TGTGCCAGCAGCCTCATGGGACAGGCACAAGCTTTCTTT. Amino acid sequence: CASSLMGQAQAFF. V gene TRBV3-1 combines with J gene TRBJ1-1; 8 bases map to TRBD1. The CDR3 has 13 residues. Germline V gene sequence: CDR1 LGHDT, CDR2 YNNKEL (reference sequence). The V segment lost 4 bases and the J segment 9 bases; nucleotides outside the gene matches: 7.

At least ten counts were recorded for this clonotype. This chain joins TRBV19 and TRBJ1-5, with D possibly matching TRBD1 (5 bases). V was shortened by 1 base and J by 2 bases, with 6 bases between the two germline ends. This CDR3 spans 14 amino acids. The germline V gene encodes CDR1 LNHDA and CDR2 SQIVND (reference sequence). DNA of the CDR3: TGTGCCAGTAGTATAGCCAGGGGCAATCAGCCCCAGCATTTT. As protein: CASSIARGNQPQHF.

V gene TRBV29-1 combines with J gene TRBJ2-1; D not resolved. The germline V and J ends were trimmed by 1 base and 9 bases, with 13 bases remaining between them. This CDR3 is 13 amino acids long. CDR1 is SQVTM and CDR2 is ANQGSEA in the germline V gene. The CDR3 loop is CSVEGGRVSEQFF. CDR3 DNA sequence: TGCAGCGTTGAAGGAGGTAGGGTTTCTGAGCAGTTCTTC.

This clonotype was observed a few times. The chain employs TRBV30 and TRBJ1-3, with D possibly being TRBD1 (5 bases). CDR3 length equals 14 residues. Trimming took 0 bases from V and 1 from J, leaving 7 bases between them. CDR1 and CDR2 (germline): GTSNPN, SVGIG (reference sequence). The CDR3 is CAWSVGESGNTIYF. The CDR3 DNA follows: TGTGCCTGGAGTGTAGGGGAATCTGGAAACACCATATATTTT. The variable domain in full, with the rest retrieved from reference TRBV30 and TRBJ1-3, is SQTIHQWPATLVQPVGSPLSLECTVEGTSNPNLYWYRQAAGRGLQLLFYSVGIGQISSEVPQNLSASRPQDRQFILSSKKLLLSDSGFYLCAWSVGESGNTIYFGEGSWLTVV.

This clonotype was seen a few times. The chain joins TRBV9 to TRBJ2-1; unclear D gene. The CDR3 extends over 11 amino acids. Germline V CDR1 and CDR2: SGDLS, YYNGEE. Trimming stripped 3 bases from V and 7 bases from J, with 5 bases between. CDR3 sequence reads: CASSASNEQFF. The CDR3 DNA sequence: TGTGCCAGCAGCGCGAGTAATGAGCAGTTCTTC.

This clonotype appeared many times. V usage is TRBV19 and J usage is TRBJ2-3; D is uncertain. The CDR3 sequence is 17 residues long. Germline V gene data show CDR1 as LNHDA and CDR2 as SQIVND (reference sequence). V was pared by 8 bases and J by 0 bases, with 21 bases between. Here the CDR3 reads CASSRTTPSPSTDTQYF. CDR3 bases: TGTGCCAGTTCCCGGACGACTCCTTCCCCTAGCACAGATACGCAGTATTTT.

This clonotype was seen more than once but under ten times. This rearrangement joins TRBV18 to TRBJ2-2; D gene unclear. V was pared by 6 bases and J by 3 bases, with 11 bases between. Germline V CDR1 and CDR2: KGHSH, LQKENI. CDR3 length: 14 residues. The DNA of the CDR3 is TGTGCCAGCTCTCCCTTTGTCCACACCGGGGAGCTGTTTTTT. Its protein is CASSPFVHTGELFF.

This clonotype was found a few times. J is TRBJ1-1 and V is TRBV21-1; TRBD1 was called by the table and not checked on the DNA. TRBV21-1 is assigned pseudogene status. This CDR3 is built from 15 residues. The CDR3 DNA follows: TGTGCCAGCAGCAAAGATCCAGCAGGGGCTCAGGAAGCTTTCTTT. Translating gives CASSKDPAGAQEAFF.

This clonotype has ten or more counts. V and J are TRBV12-3 or TRBV12-4 and TRBJ2-5; 8 bases agree with TRBD1. The CDR3 has 14 amino acids. V trimming: 4 bases; J trimming: 5 bases; junction bases outside the gene matches: 6. The CDR3 loop reads CASSSRTGRETQYF. DNA for the CDR3: TGTGCCAGCAGTTCCCGGACAGGGAGGGAGACCCAGTACTTC.

This clonotype was seen ten or more times. The gene calls are TRBV7-9 and TRBJ1-1; D remains ambiguous. The CDR3 length is 14 residues. Germline CDR1 SEHNR, CDR2 FQNEAQ (reference sequence). The V end lost 4 bases, the J end lost 1 base, and 10 bases lay between the germline ends. The CDR3 region has the DNA TGTGCCAGCAGCTCCGTCAGCCAGAACACTGAAGCTTTCTTT. This encodes CASSSVSQNTEAFF.

This clonotype has just a few counts. The genes are TRBV20-1 and TRBJ2-1; the D is unclear. The CDR3 has 14 residues. Germline values: CDR1 DFQATT, CDR2 SNEGSKA (reference sequence). V gave up 2 bases and J gave up 1 base, with 9 bases separating them. The CDR3 loop is CSARRQASYNEQFF. Here the CDR3 DNA reads TGCAGTGCTAGACGGCAGGCGTCCTACAATGAGCAGTTCTTC.

The rearrangement joins TRBV7-2 to TRBJ2-7; 7 bases match TRBD2. Germline CDR1 SGHTA, CDR2 FQGNSA. Germline trimming cut 5 bases from V and 4 bases from J; bases unmatched to any gene: 8. The CDR3 is 14 amino acids. CDR3 nucleotides: TGTGCCAGCAGCCCTGGACTGGGACTATACGAGCAGTACTTC. Encoded protein: CASSPGLGLYEQYF.